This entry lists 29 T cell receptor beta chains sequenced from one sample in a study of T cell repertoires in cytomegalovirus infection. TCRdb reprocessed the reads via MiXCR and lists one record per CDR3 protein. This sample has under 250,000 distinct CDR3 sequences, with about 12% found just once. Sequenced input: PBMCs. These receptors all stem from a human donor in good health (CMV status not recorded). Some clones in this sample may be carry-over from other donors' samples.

The CDR3, as DNA: TGTGCCAGCAGTTCAACACGGACTAGCGGGAGTAAAGAGACCCAGTACTTC. It is translated as CASSSTRTSGSKETQYF. The chain carries TRBV28 and TRBJ2-5; 13 nucleotides agree with TRBD2. Looked up from germline, CDR1 is MDHEN and CDR2 is SYDVKM. J gave up 3 bases and V 4 bases, and 8 bases lay outside the gene matches. The CDR3 spans 17 residues.

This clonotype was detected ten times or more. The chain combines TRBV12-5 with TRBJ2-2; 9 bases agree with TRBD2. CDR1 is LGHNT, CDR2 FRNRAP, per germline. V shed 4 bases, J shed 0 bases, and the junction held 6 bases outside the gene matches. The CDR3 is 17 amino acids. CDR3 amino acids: CASGSSGLAPNTGELFF. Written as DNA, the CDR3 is TGTGCTAGTGGTTCGTCGGGACTAGCTCCGAACACCGGGGAGCTGTTTTTT.

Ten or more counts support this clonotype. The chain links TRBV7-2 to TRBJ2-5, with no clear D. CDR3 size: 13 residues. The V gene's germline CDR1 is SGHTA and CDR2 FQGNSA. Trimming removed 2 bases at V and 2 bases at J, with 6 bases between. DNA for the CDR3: TGTGCCAGCAGCTTAAGTCTACAAGAGACCCAGTACTTC. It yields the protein CASSLSLQETQYF.

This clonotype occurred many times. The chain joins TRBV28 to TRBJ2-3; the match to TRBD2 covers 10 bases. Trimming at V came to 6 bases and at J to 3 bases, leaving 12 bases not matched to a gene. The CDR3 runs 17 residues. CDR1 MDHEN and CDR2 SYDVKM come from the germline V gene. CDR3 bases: TGTGCCAGCAGCCATTCTAGCGGGAGTATCGGGACAGATACGCAGTATTTT. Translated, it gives CASSHSSGSIGTDTQYF.

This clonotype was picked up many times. CDR3 region: CASSLLPGRAGEKLFF. Written as DNA, the CDR3 is TGTGCCAGCAGCTTATTACCCGGACGGGCAGGGGAAAAACTGTTTTTT. The chain combines TRBV7-2 with TRBJ1-4, with D possibly matching TRBD1 (5 bases). Germline CDR1 and CDR2: SGHTA and FQGNSA. This CDR3 spans 16 amino acids. V was shortened by 2 bases and J by 8 bases, with 18 bases between the two germline ends.

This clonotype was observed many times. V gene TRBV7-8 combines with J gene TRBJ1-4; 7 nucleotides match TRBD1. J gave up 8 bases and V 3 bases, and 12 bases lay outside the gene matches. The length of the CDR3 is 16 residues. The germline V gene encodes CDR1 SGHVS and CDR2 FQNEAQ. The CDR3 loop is CASSFQRRGRWEKLFF. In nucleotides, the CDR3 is TGTGCCAGCAGCTTTCAGAGAAGGGGGCGTTGGGAAAAACTGTTTTTT.

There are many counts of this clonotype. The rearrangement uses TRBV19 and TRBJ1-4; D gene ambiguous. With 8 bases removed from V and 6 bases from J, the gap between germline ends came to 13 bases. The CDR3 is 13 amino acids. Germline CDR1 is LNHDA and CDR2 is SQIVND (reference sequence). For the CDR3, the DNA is TGTGCCAGTGGTTGGAGTATGGATGAAAAACTGTTTTTT. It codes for CASGWSMDEKLFF.

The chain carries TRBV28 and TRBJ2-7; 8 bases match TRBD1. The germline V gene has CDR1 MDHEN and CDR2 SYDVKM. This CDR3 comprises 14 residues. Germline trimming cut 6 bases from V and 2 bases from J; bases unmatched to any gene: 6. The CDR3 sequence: CASRPGQVPYEQYF. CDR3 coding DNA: TGTGCCAGCAGGCCGGGACAGGTCCCCTACGAGCAGTACTTC.

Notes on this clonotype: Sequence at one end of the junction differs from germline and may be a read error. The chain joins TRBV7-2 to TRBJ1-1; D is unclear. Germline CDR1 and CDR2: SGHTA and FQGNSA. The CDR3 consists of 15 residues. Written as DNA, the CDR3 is TGTGCCAGCAGCTTAAGTTATGGTGCAGCGACTGAAGCTTTCTTC. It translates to CASSLSYGAATEAFF.

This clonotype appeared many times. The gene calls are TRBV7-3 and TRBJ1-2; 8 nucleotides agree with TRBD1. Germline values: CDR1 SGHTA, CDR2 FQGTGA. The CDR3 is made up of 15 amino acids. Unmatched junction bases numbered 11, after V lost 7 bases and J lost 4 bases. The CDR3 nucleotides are TGTGCCAGCATATTGCGGGACAGGATTGTCTATGGCTACACCTTC. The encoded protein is CASILRDRIVYGYTF.

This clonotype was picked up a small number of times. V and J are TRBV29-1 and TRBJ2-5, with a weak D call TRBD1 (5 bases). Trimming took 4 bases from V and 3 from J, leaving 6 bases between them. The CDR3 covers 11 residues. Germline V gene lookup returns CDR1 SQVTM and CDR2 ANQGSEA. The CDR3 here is CSVGREETQYF. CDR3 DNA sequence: TGCAGCGTTGGCAGGGAAGAGACCCAGTACTTC.

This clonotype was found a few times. The CDR3 loop reads CASRRDSHYEQYF. For the CDR3, the DNA is TGTGCCAGCAGGCGGGACAGCCATTACGAGCAGTACTTC. The gene calls are TRBV5-5 and TRBJ2-7, with D possibly being TRBD1 (7 bases). V was pared by 5 bases and J by 4 bases, with 13 bases between. Germline V CDR1 and CDR2: SGHKS, YYEKEE (reference sequence). This CDR3 spans 13 amino acids.

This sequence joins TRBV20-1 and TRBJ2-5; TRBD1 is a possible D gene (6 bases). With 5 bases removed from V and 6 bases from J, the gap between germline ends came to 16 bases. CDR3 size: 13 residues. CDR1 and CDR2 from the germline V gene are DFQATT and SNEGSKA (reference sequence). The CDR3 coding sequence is TGCAGTGCTGACAAGGGGGAGCTGAAGACCCAGTACTTC. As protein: CSADKGELKTQYF.

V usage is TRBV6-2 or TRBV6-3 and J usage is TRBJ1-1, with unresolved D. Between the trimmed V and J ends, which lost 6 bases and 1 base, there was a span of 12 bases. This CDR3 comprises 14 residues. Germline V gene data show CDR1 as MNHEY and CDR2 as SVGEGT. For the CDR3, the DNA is TGTGCCAGCAGACGCGACACTGGGAACACTGAAGCTTTCTTT. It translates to CASRRDTGNTEAFF.

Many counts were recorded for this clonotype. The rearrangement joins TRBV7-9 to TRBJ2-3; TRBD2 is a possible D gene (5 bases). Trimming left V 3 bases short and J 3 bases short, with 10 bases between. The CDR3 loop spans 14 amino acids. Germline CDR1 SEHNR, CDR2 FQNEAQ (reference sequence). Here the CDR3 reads CASSLGWETDTQYF. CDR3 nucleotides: TGTGCCAGCAGCTTGGGTTGGGAGACAGATACGCAGTATTTT.

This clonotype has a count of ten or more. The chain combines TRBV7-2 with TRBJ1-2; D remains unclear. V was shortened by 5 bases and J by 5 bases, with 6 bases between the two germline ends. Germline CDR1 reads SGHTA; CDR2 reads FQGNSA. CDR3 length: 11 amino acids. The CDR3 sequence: CASSPAYGYTF. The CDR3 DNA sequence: TGTGCCAGCAGCCCAGCTTATGGCTACACCTTC.

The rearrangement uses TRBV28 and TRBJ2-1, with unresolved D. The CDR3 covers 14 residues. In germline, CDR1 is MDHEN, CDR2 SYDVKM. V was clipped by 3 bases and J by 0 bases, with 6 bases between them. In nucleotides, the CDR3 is TGTGCCAGCAGTTTTATAGTCTCCTACAATGAGCAGTTCTTC. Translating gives CASSFIVSYNEQFF.

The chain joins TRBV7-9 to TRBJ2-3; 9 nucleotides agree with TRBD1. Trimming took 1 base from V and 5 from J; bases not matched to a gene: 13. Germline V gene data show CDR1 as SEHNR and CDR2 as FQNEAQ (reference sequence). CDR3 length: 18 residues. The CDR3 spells CASSLGAGGQGLQDTQYF. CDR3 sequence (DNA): TGTGCCAGCAGCTTAGGGGCTGGCGGACAGGGGCTTCAAGATACGCAGTATTTT.

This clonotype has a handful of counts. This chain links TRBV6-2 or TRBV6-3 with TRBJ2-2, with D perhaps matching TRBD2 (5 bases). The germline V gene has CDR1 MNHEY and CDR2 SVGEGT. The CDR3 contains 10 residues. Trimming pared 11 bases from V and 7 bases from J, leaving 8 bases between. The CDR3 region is CACRGGELFF. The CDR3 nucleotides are TGTGCCTGCCGGGGCGGGGAGCTGTTTTTT.

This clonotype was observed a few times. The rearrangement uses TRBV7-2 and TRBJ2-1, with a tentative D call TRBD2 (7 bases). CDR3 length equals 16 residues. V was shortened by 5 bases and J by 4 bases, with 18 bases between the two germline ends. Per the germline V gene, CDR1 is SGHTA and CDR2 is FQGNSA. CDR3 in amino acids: CASSDGGGGGYNEQFF. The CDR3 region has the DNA TGTGCCAGCAGCGACGGGGGAGGGGGGGGTTACAATGAGCAGTTCTTC.

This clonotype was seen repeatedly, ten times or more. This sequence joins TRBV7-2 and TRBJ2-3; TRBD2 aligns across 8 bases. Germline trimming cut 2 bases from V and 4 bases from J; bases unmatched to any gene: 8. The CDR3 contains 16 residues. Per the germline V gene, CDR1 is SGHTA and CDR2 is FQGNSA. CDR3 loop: CASSLNAAGGPDTQYF. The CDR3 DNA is TGTGCCAGCAGCTTAAATGCGGCGGGAGGTCCAGATACGCAGTATTTT. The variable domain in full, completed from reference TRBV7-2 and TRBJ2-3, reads GAGVSQSPSNKVTEKGKDVELRCDPISGHTALYWYRQSLGQGLEFLIYFQGNSAPDKSGLPSDRFSAERTGGSVSTLTIQRTQQEDSAVYLCASSLNAAGGPDTQYFGPGTRLTVL.

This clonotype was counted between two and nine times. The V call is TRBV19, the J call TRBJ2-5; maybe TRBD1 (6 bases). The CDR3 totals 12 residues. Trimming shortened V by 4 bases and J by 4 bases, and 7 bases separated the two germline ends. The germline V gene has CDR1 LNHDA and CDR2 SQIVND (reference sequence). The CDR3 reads CASSTQGETQYF. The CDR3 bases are TGTGCCAGTAGTACACAGGGAGAGACCCAGTACTTC.

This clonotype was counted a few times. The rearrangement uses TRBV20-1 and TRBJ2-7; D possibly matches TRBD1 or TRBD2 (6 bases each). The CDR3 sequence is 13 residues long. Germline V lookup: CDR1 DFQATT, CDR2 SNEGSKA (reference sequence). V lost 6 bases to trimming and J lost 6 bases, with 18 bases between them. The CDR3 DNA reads TGCAGTGCCCTACAAACGGGGGCACCCGAGCAGTACTTC. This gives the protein CSALQTGAPEQYF.

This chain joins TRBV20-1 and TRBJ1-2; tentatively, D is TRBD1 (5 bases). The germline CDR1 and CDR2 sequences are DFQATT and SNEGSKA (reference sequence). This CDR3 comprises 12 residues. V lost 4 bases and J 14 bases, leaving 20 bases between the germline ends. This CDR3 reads CSANDNRGPRTF. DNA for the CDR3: TGCAGTGCTAATGACAACCGGGGCCCAAGGACCTTC.

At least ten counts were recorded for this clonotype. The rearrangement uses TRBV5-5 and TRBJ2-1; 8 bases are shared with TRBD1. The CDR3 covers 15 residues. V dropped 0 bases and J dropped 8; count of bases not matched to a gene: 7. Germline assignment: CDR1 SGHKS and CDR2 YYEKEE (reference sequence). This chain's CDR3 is CASSLVGTGWDEQFF. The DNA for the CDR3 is TGTGCCAGCAGCTTGGTTGGGACAGGATGGGATGAGCAGTTCTTC.

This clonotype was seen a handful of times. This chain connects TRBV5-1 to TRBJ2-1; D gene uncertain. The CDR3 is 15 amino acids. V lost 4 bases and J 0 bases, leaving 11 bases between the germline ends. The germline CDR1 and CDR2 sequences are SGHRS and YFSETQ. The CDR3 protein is CASSPAVLSYNEQFF. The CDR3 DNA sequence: TGCGCCAGCAGCCCGGCGGTTCTCTCCTACAATGAGCAGTTCTTC.

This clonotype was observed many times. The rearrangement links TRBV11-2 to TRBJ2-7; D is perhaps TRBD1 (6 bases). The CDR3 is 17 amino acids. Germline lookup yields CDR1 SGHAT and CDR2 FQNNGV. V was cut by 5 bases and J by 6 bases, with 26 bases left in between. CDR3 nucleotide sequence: TGTGCCAGCAGCACCGGACTCCGGGACAAAGGGGTCGGCGAGCAGTACTTC. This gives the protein CASSTGLRDKGVGEQYF.

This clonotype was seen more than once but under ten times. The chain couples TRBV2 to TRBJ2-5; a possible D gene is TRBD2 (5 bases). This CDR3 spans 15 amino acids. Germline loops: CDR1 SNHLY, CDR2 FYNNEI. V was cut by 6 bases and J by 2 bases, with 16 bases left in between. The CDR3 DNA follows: TGTGCCAGCAGCGTAGCGCGGGCGGTGCAAGAGACCCAGTACTTC. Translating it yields CASSVARAVQETQYF. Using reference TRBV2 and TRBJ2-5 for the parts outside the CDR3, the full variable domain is EPEVTQTPSHQVTQMGQEVILRCVPISNHLYFYWYRQILGQKVEFLVSFYNNEISEKSEIFDDQFSVERPDGSNFTLKIRSTKLEDSAMYFCASSVARAVQETQYFGPGTRLLVL.

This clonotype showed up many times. The DNA for the CDR3 is TGTGCCAGCAGCCCACCCGGGGCGGGGATAGAGACCCAGTACTTC. This codes for CASSPPGAGIETQYF. The chain carries TRBV7-2 and TRBJ2-5; D possibly corresponds to TRBD2 (6 bases). The CDR3 extends over 15 amino acids. The germline V and J ends were trimmed by 5 bases and 4 bases, with 17 bases remaining between them. Germline V CDR1 and CDR2: SGHTA, FQGNSA.